Below are 27 T cell receptor beta chains sequenced from a single sample in a study of blood T cells in healthy people across ages. The second PCR ran roughly 6 to 12 cycles with a sample-barcoded 5' primer and J-beta primers. TCRdb passed the 5' RACE reads through MiXCR, listing each CDR3 protein once. The top ten hold around 49% of the sample, which has approximately 360,000 distinct CDR3 sequences, about 49% seen once. Source material: blood. The receptors come from a man aged 55 to 70 in good health.

This clonotype has just one count. This rearrangement joins TRBV20-1 to TRBJ2-3; D ambiguous. V was shortened by 0 bases and J by 6 bases, with 13 bases between the two germline ends. Per the germline V gene, CDR1 is DFQATT and CDR2 is SNEGSKA (reference sequence). This CDR3 has 14 amino acids. The chain's CDR3 is CSARDTGIVDTQYF. The CDR3 DNA is TGCAGTGCTAGAGATACCGGAATTGTGGATACGCAGTATTTT.

This clonotype was counted only a few times. The CDR3 DNA follows: TGCGCCAGCAGCTTAACAGGTTGGGGACGCACAGATACGCAGTATTTT. It is translated as CASSLTGWGRTDTQYF. The V call is TRBV5-1, the J call TRBJ2-3; D may be TRBD1 or TRBD2 (5 bases each). Trimming shortened V by 2 bases and J by 1 base, and 14 bases separated the two germline ends. The germline gives CDR1 SGHRS, CDR2 YFSETQ. The CDR3 is 16 amino acids.

This clonotype was detected a few times. The chain carries TRBV20-1 and TRBJ1-2; unclear D gene. The CDR3 covers 13 residues. Germline V gives CDR1 DFQATT, CDR2 SNEGSKA (reference sequence). Trimming stripped 6 bases from V and 11 bases from J, with 22 bases between. The CDR3 reads CSAPYQLTMRYTF. In DNA form, the CDR3 reads TGCAGTGCCCCCTATCAACTCACTATGCGGTACACCTTC.

The genes are TRBV2 and TRBJ2-1; no clear D. There are 13 residues in the CDR3. CDR1 and CDR2 (germline): SNHLY, FYNNEI. The V and J ends lost 4 bases and 4 bases respectively, with 8 bases between them. CDR3 coding DNA: TGTGCCAGCAGTGGGCGGCTGTACAATGAGCAGTTCTTC. This codes for CASSGRLYNEQFF.

This clonotype was observed a few times. The chain employs TRBV25-1 and TRBJ2-3, with D hard to call. Per germline, CDR1 MGHDK and CDR2 SYGVNS. Deletions cut 4 bases from V and 0 bases from J, with 8 bases between. The CDR3 contains 14 residues. CDR3 sequence: CASSVASSTDTQYF. The CDR3 nucleotides read TGTGCCAGCAGTGTTGCCTCCAGCACAGATACGCAGTATTTT. The complete variable domain, with remaining parts taken from reference TRBV25-1 and TRBJ2-3, reads EADIYQTPRYLVIGTGKKITLECSQTMGHDKMYWYQQDPGMELHLIHYSYGVNSTEKGDLSSESTVSRIRTEHFPLTLESARPSHTSQYLCASSVASSTDTQYFGPGTRLTVL.

This clonotype appeared once. The gene calls are TRBV20-1 and TRBJ1-5; D gene uncertain. CDR3 length: 11 amino acids. Germline V gives CDR1 DFQATT, CDR2 SNEGSKA (reference sequence). V was trimmed by 3 bases and J by 5 bases, leaving 5 bases between them. The CDR3 sequence: CSASGDQPQHF. The CDR3 DNA sequence: TGCAGTGCTAGTGGGGATCAGCCCCAGCATTTT.

The V call is TRBV27, the J call TRBJ1-5; D is unresolved. Germline V gives CDR1 MNHEY, CDR2 SMNVEV (reference sequence). The CDR3 has 15 residues. V lost 2 bases, J lost 3 bases, and 11 bases lay in between. The CDR3 here is CASSLTGILNQPQHF. Here the CDR3 DNA reads TGTGCCAGCAGTTTAACGGGGATCCTCAATCAGCCCCAGCATTTT.

This chain links TRBV12-3 or TRBV12-4 with TRBJ1-1; D is possibly TRBD1 (6 bases). Trimming stripped 3 bases from V and 1 base from J, with 12 bases between. The length of the CDR3 is 15 residues. Here the CDR3 reads CASSFRSGQNTEAFF. The DNA for the CDR3 is TGTGCCAGCAGTTTCCGGTCGGGACAGAACACTGAAGCTTTCTTT.

This chain links TRBV28 with TRBJ1-5; 7 bases match TRBD1. The ends lost 6 bases at V and 4 bases at J; junction bases unmatched: 6. Germline CDR1 and CDR2: MDHEN and SYDVKM. The CDR3 sequence is 14 residues long. The CDR3 protein is CASSWPGGNQPQHF. CDR3 DNA sequence: TGTGCCAGCAGCTGGCCAGGGGGAAATCAGCCCCAGCATTTT.

The J gene is TRBJ2-3, the V gene TRBV5-1; 13 nucleotides line up with TRBD2. J was trimmed by 4 bases and V by 1 base; bases with no gene match: 12. CDR3 size: 19 residues. Germline CDR1 SGHRS, CDR2 YFSETQ. CDR3 amino acids: CASSLNPTSGRSPSDTQYF. CDR3 coding DNA: TGCGCCAGCAGCTTGAACCCGACTAGCGGGAGGTCCCCATCAGATACGCAGTATTTT.

The V call is TRBV5-4, the J call TRBJ2-1; 8 bases align to TRBD2. The germline CDR1 and CDR2 sequences are SGHNT and YYREEE (reference sequence). The trim removed 4 bases at V and 7 bases at J, leaving 16 bases unmatched. The CDR3 covers 17 residues. CDR3 residues: CASSPGGAPKGKNEQFF. Here the CDR3 DNA reads TGTGCCAGCAGCCCGGGGGGGGCGCCGAAGGGGAAAAATGAGCAGTTCTTC. The full variable domain, its missing parts supplied by reference TRBV5-4 and TRBJ2-1, is ETGVTQSPTHLIKTRGQQVTLRCSSQSGHNTVSWYQQALGQGPQFIFQYYREEENGRGNFPPRFSGLQFPNYSSELNVNALELDDSALYLCASSPGGAPKGKNEQFFGPGTRLTVL.

This chain connects TRBV30 to TRBJ1-2; D may be TRBD1 (5 bases). Germline CDR1 is GTSNPN and CDR2 is SVGIG (reference sequence). V shed 4 bases and J shed 2 bases, with 11 bases lying between them. The CDR3 has 13 amino acids. The CDR3 loop is CAWNPGRNYGYTF. The DNA for the CDR3 is TGTGCCTGGAACCCGGGACGGAACTATGGCTACACCTTC.

This clonotype turned up a few times. The V and J genes are TRBV3-1 and TRBJ2-3, with D perhaps TRBD1 or TRBD2 (5 bases each). This CDR3 region has 14 residues. The germline V gene encodes CDR1 LGHDT and CDR2 YNNKEL (reference sequence). Trimming stripped 2 bases from V and 4 bases from J, with 10 bases between. The CDR3 region is CASSQSGAADTQYF. The CDR3 nucleotides are TGTGCCAGCAGCCAATCCGGGGCAGCAGATACGCAGTATTTT.

This sequence joins TRBV28 and TRBJ2-3, with 10 bases aligning to TRBD2. Germline CDR1 reads MDHEN; CDR2 reads SYDVKM. Germline trimming cut 2 bases from V and 10 bases from J; bases unmatched to any gene: 3. The CDR3 is 13 residues long. CDR3 bases: TGTGCCAGCAGTTTACTGAGCGGGAGGGCGCAGTATTTT. It yields the protein CASSLLSGRAQYF.

This clonotype has a count of ten or more. This rearrangement joins TRBV6-2 or TRBV6-3 to TRBJ2-5; 8 positions agree with TRBD2. The trim removed 6 bases at V and 5 bases at J, leaving 14 bases unmatched. CDR3 length: 16 amino acids. Germline assignment: CDR1 MNHEY and CDR2 SVGEGT. This CDR3 is CASSFGLAVWRETQYF. The CDR3 nucleotides read TGTGCCAGCAGCTTCGGACTAGCCGTATGGAGGGAGACCCAGTACTTC.

The sample holds a few counts of this clonotype. The chain recombines TRBV6-2 or TRBV6-3 with TRBJ2-7; TRBD2 is a possible D gene (7 bases). This CDR3 spans 16 amino acids. Germline CDR1 MNHEY, CDR2 SVGEGT. V was pared by 5 bases and J by 0 bases, with 17 bases between. This CDR3 reads CASSTAGASGSYEQYF. CDR3 nucleotide sequence: TGTGCCAGCAGTACCGCGGGGGCTAGCGGCTCCTACGAGCAGTACTTC.

This chain joins TRBV10-3 and TRBJ2-5, with D possibly TRBD2 on 6 matching bases. CDR3 size: 14 residues. The germline gives CDR1 ENHRY, CDR2 SYGVKD. V was clipped by 10 bases and J by 5 bases, with 20 bases between them. CDR3 protein: CATKDLEGLETQYF. As DNA, the CDR3 is TGTGCCACCAAGGATCTCGAGGGACTGGAGACCCAGTACTTC.

This clonotype has more than one count but fewer than ten. The genes are TRBV5-1 and TRBJ2-7; no definite D call. The germline CDR1 and CDR2 sequences are SGHRS and YFSETQ. V was cut by 1 base and J by 5 bases, with 10 bases left in between. The CDR3 has 13 residues. CDR3 residues: CASSLMPLDEQYF. CDR3 in DNA: TGCGCCAGCAGCTTGATGCCTTTGGACGAGCAGTACTTC.

The chain combines TRBV6-5 with TRBJ2-6; either TRBD1 or TRBD2 may fit D (6 bases each). CDR3 length: 15 residues. V was cut by 5 bases and J by 4 bases, with 12 bases left in between. Germline V gene lookup returns CDR1 MNHEY and CDR2 SVGAGI. The CDR3 bases are TGTGCCAGCAGTGACCAGGGGAGGGGGGCCAACGTCCTGACTTTC. The encoded protein is CASSDQGRGANVLTF.

This clonotype was counted only a few times. The chain combines TRBV12-3 or TRBV12-4 with TRBJ2-5; D tentatively fits TRBD1 or TRBD2 (5 bases each). The CDR3 contains 14 residues. V dropped 6 bases and J dropped 5 bases, with 16 bases sitting between them. The CDR3 is CASRPGTGWETQYF. The CDR3 DNA reads TGTGCCAGCAGACCCGGGACCGGCTGGGAGACCCAGTACTTC.

In its sample, this clonotype was seen a few times. This chain uses TRBV6-5 with TRBJ2-2; D might be TRBD1 (5 bases). Per the germline V gene, CDR1 is MNHEY and CDR2 is SVGAGI. The CDR3 sequence is 13 residues long. V lost 10 bases, J lost 6 bases, and 15 bases lay in between. The CDR3 loop reads CATLGLGAGELFF. In DNA form, the CDR3 reads TGTGCCACCCTGGGGCTTGGCGCCGGGGAGCTGTTTTTT.

This chain joins TRBV28 and TRBJ2-7; either TRBD1 or TRBD2 may fit D (5 bases each). Trimming removed 8 bases from V and 12 bases from J, with 17 bases in between. The CDR3 is 11 amino acids. Germline V gene data show CDR1 as MDHEN and CDR2 as SYDVKM. CDR3 DNA: TGTGCCAGCTACCTCAGGGAGAGGGCGTACTTC. Its translation is CASYLRERAYF.

This chain joins TRBV6-5 and TRBJ2-4; no reliable D call. V was shortened by 0 bases and J by 0 bases, with 3 bases between the two germline ends. The CDR3 has 14 amino acids. Germline loops: CDR1 MNHEY, CDR2 SVGAGI. CDR3 DNA: TGTGCCAGCAGTTACTCTGGAGCCAAAAACATTCAGTACTTC. This translates into CASSYSGAKNIQYF.

V gene TRBV7-2 combines with J gene TRBJ2-5; 12 bases fit TRBD2. From germline, CDR1 is SGHTA and CDR2 FQGNSA. V shed 5 bases, J shed 5 bases, and the junction held 6 bases outside the gene matches. The CDR3 sequence is 15 residues long. The CDR3 is CASSLTSGSAETQYF. The CDR3 region has the DNA TGTGCCAGCAGCCTGACTAGCGGGAGTGCGGAGACCCAGTACTTC.

This clonotype was recorded a few times. The chain recombines TRBV20-1 with TRBJ1-5; perhaps TRBD1 as D (6 bases). The CDR3 has 15 amino acids. Germline CDR1 reads DFQATT; CDR2 reads SNEGSKA (reference sequence). V was pared by 6 bases and J by 1 base, with 16 bases between. Written as DNA, the CDR3 is TGCAGTGCGTCCCACAGGGATCGGAGCAATCAGCCCCAGCATTTT. Translating gives CSASHRDRSNQPQHF.

This chain joins TRBV5-1 and TRBJ2-3; tentatively, D is TRBD2 (5 bases). This CDR3 contains 18 residues. The germline V gene encodes CDR1 SGHRS and CDR2 YFSETQ. V shed 0 bases and J shed 0 bases, with 17 bases lying between them. The CDR3 here is CASSLGSGIQTSTDTQYF. CDR3 sequence (DNA): TGCGCCAGCAGCTTGGGCAGCGGAATACAGACTAGCACAGATACGCAGTATTTT.

The rearrangement uses TRBV5-1 and TRBJ2-1, with unresolved D. Judging by the DNA end, TRBJ2-7 fits better; the J call may be wrong. The CDR3 covers 13 residues. CDR1 is SGHRS, CDR2 YFSETQ, per germline. The DNA of the CDR3 is TGCGCCAGCAGTACTGGCTCCTACAATGAGCAGTACTTC. Translated, it gives CASSTGSYNEQYF.